This paragraph reports one T cell receptor (beta chain). What it recognizes is unknown. A multiplex PCR was run with 60 Vbeta primers and 13 Jbeta primers. The repertoire was sequenced with immunoSEQ multiplex PCR; TCRdb's copy has only in-frame clones and lacks some. The sample shows 150,000 to 200,000 clones, around 81% of them seen only once. The record originates from a study of cytomegalovirus exposure and HLA in healthy donors. CDR3 length: 13 amino acids. Germline CDR1 LNHDA, CDR2 SQIVND (reference sequence). Trimming left V 7 bases short and J 13 bases short, with 22 bases between. Study-level points and caveats: The authors enumerated around 150 TCR beta chains as linked to cytomegalovirus. Among donors in an Asian-associated ancestry cluster, a later analysis reportedly found fewer N-insertions than the approximately 670-donor mean. Analyzed later, most CMV-associated TCR beta chains appeared HLA-restricted.

The sample consisted of PBMCs. The chain has TRBV19 and TRBJ1-1; D gene uncertain. This TCR came from a woman aged 18 to 35 in good health and CMV-seropositive. CDR3 loop: CASKRGNSQKDFF. CDR3 coding DNA: TGTGCCAGTAAACGAGGGAACTCCCAGAAGGATTTCTTT.